These 24 T cell receptor beta chains were all obtained from the same sample, sequenced in a study of blood T cell repertoires in COVID-19. Libraries were prepared by immunoSEQ multiplex PCR; TCRdb keeps only in-frame clonotypes and omits some of them. The sample holds around 150,000 clones; roughly 84% are singletons and the top ten take 10% to 15%. The sequenced material came from PBMCs or T cells enriched from blood (not recorded which). These receptors were obtained from a woman aged 55-69 years who had recovered from COVID-19.

This clone was observed a single time. V is TRBV11-2 and J is TRBJ2-3, with 7 bases aligning to TRBD1. With 2 bases clipped from V and 3 bases from J, the junction kept 8 bases outside the gene matches. CDR1 and CDR2 (germline): SGHAT, FQNNGV. This CDR3 has 16 amino acids. CDR3 in amino acids: CASSLPGGRMTDTQYF. CDR3 bases: TGTGCCAGCAGCTTACCAGGGGGAAGGATGACAGATACGCAGTATTTT.

This CDR3 reads CASSVGGTRKNIQYF. The CDR3 nucleotides are TGTGCCAGCAGCGTAGGAGGGACACGGAAAAACATTCAGTACTTC. The V and J genes are TRBV9 and TRBJ2-4; TRBD1 might be the D (6 bases). V lost 0 bases and J lost 4, with 11 bases in between. This CDR3 is built from 15 residues. Germline V gene data show CDR1 as SGDLS and CDR2 as YYNGEE. Complete variable domain (other parts from reference TRBV9 and TRBJ2-4): DSGVTQTPKHLITATGQRVTLRCSPRSGDLSVYWYQQSLDQGLQFLIQYYNGEERAKGNILERFSAQQFPDLHSELNLSSLELGDSALYFCASSVGGTRKNIQYFGAGTRLSVL.

This chain links TRBV5-3 with TRBJ1-5; no definite D call. TRBV5-3 is given ORF status, its function remaining uncertain. The CDR3 totals 16 residues. Trimming left V 0 bases short and J 3 bases short, with 13 bases between. The CDR3 region is CARSLVRQHYNQPQHF. CDR3 nucleotide sequence: TGTGCCAGAAGCTTGGTCAGGCAACATTACAATCAGCCCCAGCATTTT.

The V call is TRBV5-1, the J call TRBJ1-1; 8 bases agree with TRBD1. V gave up 4 bases and J gave up 5 bases; unmatched junction bases: 10. Per germline, CDR1 SGHRS and CDR2 YFSETQ. CDR3 size: 15 residues. The CDR3 coding sequence is TGCGCCAGCAGCGGGCGGACAGGGTGGGTTACTGAAGCTTTCTTT. Its translation is CASSGRTGWVTEAFF.

The V call is TRBV3-1 (or the pseudogene TRBV3-2), the J call TRBJ1-6, with 10 bases lining up with TRBD1. Germline CDR1 and CDR2: LGHDT and YNNKEL (reference sequence). The CDR3 is 18 residues long. The V segment lost 7 bases and the J segment 7 bases; nucleotides outside the gene matches: 16. For the CDR3, the DNA is TGTGCCAGCAACCAGTTCCCCGGGACAGGGGCTCCCAATTCACCCCTCCACTTT. Amino acids: CASNQFPGTGAPNSPLHF.

This chain links TRBV30 with TRBJ1-5; D possibly corresponds to TRBD1 (5 bases). Germline CDR1 is GTSNPN and CDR2 is SVGIG (reference sequence). Trimming removed 3 bases at V and 4 bases at J, with 10 bases between. The CDR3 has 13 amino acids. CDR3 region: CAWSGGENQPQHF. CDR3 bases: TGTGCCTGGAGCGGGGGTGAAAATCAGCCCCAGCATTTT. The full variable domain, completed using reference TRBV30 and TRBJ1-5, is SQTIHQWPATLVQPVGSPLSLECTVEGTSNPNLYWYRQAAGRGLQLLFYSVGIGQISSEVPQNLSASRPQDRQFILSSKKLLLSDSGFYLCAWSGGENQPQHFGDGTRLSIL.

This rearrangement joins TRBV28 to TRBJ1-2; the D gene is possibly TRBD1 (5 bases). The ends were cut back, 10 bases at V and 1 base at J, with 10 bases in the middle. Germline CDR1 and CDR2: MDHEN and SYDVKM. CDR3 size: 12 residues. The CDR3 DNA reads TGTGCCACCAAACAGGTTAACTATGGCTACACCTTC. Amino acid sequence: CATKQVNYGYTF.

This clone occurred a few times. This chain uses TRBV3-1 (or the pseudogene TRBV3-2) with TRBJ1-5; 7 nucleotides line up with TRBD1. Germline V lookup: CDR1 LGHDT, CDR2 YNNKEL (reference sequence). The CDR3 runs 18 residues. The V gene end was trimmed by 3 bases and the J gene end by 2 bases; junction bases not matched to a gene: 13. The CDR3 loop is CASSHPTGRSLGNQPQHF. In DNA, the CDR3 is TGTGCCAGCAGCCACCCGACAGGGAGGTCCCTGGGCAATCAGCCCCAGCATTTT.

The chain employs TRBV7-8 and TRBJ1-5; D is undetermined. CDR3 length: 14 amino acids. Germline V CDR1 and CDR2: SGHVS, FQNEAQ. Trimming removed 5 bases from V and 4 bases from J, with 12 bases in between. The CDR3 DNA reads as TGTGCCAGCAGCCTCCGGGAGGGTAATCAGCCCCAGCATTTT. Encoded protein: CASSLREGNQPQHF.

Only a few counts were recorded for this clone. The CDR3 bases are TGTGCCAGCAGAACAAATCAGCCCCAGCATTTT. Translated: CASRTNQPQHF. V gene TRBV28 combines with J gene TRBJ1-5; no reliable D call. The CDR3 is 11 residues long. Germline values: CDR1 MDHEN, CDR2 SYDVKM. Trimming took off 6 bases at V and 4 bases at J, with 4 bases between the two ends. Using reference TRBV28 and TRBJ1-5 for the parts outside the CDR3, the full variable domain is DVKVTQSSRYLVKRTGEKVFLECVQDMDHENMFWYRQDPGLGLRLIYFSYDVKMKEKGDIPEGYSVSREKKERFSLILESASTNQTSMYLCASRTNQPQHFGDGTRLSIL.

The CDR3 sequence is CAGTKTHQETQYF. CDR3 DNA sequence: TGTGCCGGGACAAAGACCCATCAAGAGACCCAGTACTTC. The rearrangement joins TRBV2 to TRBJ2-5; a possible D gene is TRBD1 (6 bases). With 11 bases removed from V and 2 bases from J, the gap between germline ends came to 15 bases. The length of the CDR3 is 13 residues. Germline V gene data show CDR1 as SNHLY and CDR2 as FYNNEI.

V and J are TRBV28 and TRBJ2-7; 11 nucleotides line up with TRBD2. The CDR3 runs to 14 residues. V lost 7 bases to trimming and J lost 2 bases; unmatched junction nucleotides: 4. Germline V gene lookup returns CDR1 MDHEN and CDR2 SYDVKM. The CDR3 DNA reads TGTGCCAGCATGGCACTAGCGGGAGCCTACGAGCAGTACTTC. Translation gives CASMALAGAYEQYF.

The chain links TRBV18 to TRBJ2-3; D perhaps matches TRBD2 (5 bases). CDR1 is KGHSH, CDR2 LQKENI, per germline. V was cut by 1 base and J by 2 bases, with 13 bases left in between. The CDR3 sequence is 16 residues long. CDR3 sequence reads: CASSPQADLLTDTQYF. The CDR3 region has the DNA TGTGCCAGCTCACCACAAGCGGATCTCCTCACAGATACGCAGTATTTT. Based on the CDR3 plus reference TRBV18 and TRBJ2-3, the full variable domain is NAGVMQNPRHLVRRRGQEARLRCSPMKGHSHVYWYRQLPEEGLKFMVYLQKENIIDESGMPKERFSAEFPKEGPSILRIQQVVRGDSAAYFCASSPQADLLTDTQYFGPGTRLTVL.

The table lists this clone with many counts. The chain links TRBV7-9 to TRBJ2-7; 10 nucleotides match TRBD2. CDR1 is SEHNR and CDR2 is FQNEAQ in the germline V gene (reference sequence). V shed 4 bases and J 3 bases; nucleotides not matched to a gene: 6. There are 15 residues in the CDR3. The CDR3 protein is CASSSRRTSGYEQYF. CDR3 bases: TGTGCCAGCAGCTCCAGGCGGACTAGCGGCTACGAGCAGTACTTC.

This chain joins TRBV7-3 and TRBJ1-1; 8 bases fit TRBD1. The CDR3 sequence is 14 residues long. Germline assignment: CDR1 SGHTA and CDR2 FQGTGA. V lost 2 bases to trimming and J lost 6 bases; unmatched junction nucleotides: 5. CDR3 sequence: CASSLDRGNAEAFF. The CDR3 DNA is TGTGCCAGCAGCTTAGACAGGGGCAACGCTGAAGCTTTCTTT. Supplemented by reference TRBV7-3 and TRBJ1-1, the full variable domain reads GAGVSQTPSNKVTEKGKYVELRCDPISGHTALYWYRQSLGQGPEFLIYFQGTGAADDSGLPNDRFFAVRPEGSVSTLKIQRTERGDSAVYLCASSLDRGNAEAFFGQGTRLTVV.

This clone has only one observation. The J gene is TRBJ2-1, the V gene TRBV24-1; D perhaps matches TRBD1 (5 bases). V was pared by 3 bases and J by 5 bases, with 25 bases between. Germline V gives CDR1 KGHDR, CDR2 SFDVKD. CDR3 length equals 19 residues. The CDR3 loop reads CATSDPSTTKGKSDNEQFF. The CDR3 bases are TGTGCCACCAGTGATCCATCCACAACCAAGGGGAAATCCGACAATGAGCAGTTCTTC.

The chain links TRBV2 to TRBJ2-1, with 9 nucleotides matching TRBD2. Germline CDR1 SNHLY, CDR2 FYNNEI. The CDR3 covers 15 residues. Trimming at V came to 3 bases and at J to 4 bases, leaving 4 bases not matched to a gene. Written as DNA, the CDR3 is TGTGCCAGCAGTGAGGGACTAGCTGATTACAATGAGCAGTTCTTC. Amino acids: CASSEGLADYNEQFF.

The gene calls are TRBV6-1 and TRBJ2-1; D remains unclear. CDR1 and CDR2 from the germline V gene are MNHNS and SASEGT. This CDR3 is built from 14 residues. Trimming left V 2 bases short and J 5 bases short, with 10 bases between. The CDR3, as DNA: TGTGCCAGCAGTGAAAATCCGCGGAACAATGAGCAGTTCTTC. Amino acid sequence: CASSENPRNNEQFF.

The chain employs TRBV4-1 and TRBJ1-4; no reliable D call. This CDR3 is built from 15 residues. V lost 4 bases to trimming and J lost 5 bases, with 14 bases between them. CDR1 and CDR2 from the germline V gene are MGHRA and YSYEKL. The CDR3 is CASSRFSGINEKLFF. DNA of the CDR3: TGCGCCAGCAGCCGCTTTTCCGGGATAAATGAAAAACTGTTTTTT.

This rearrangement joins TRBV11-2 to TRBJ2-1; the D is unclear. CDR1 is SGHAT, CDR2 FQNNGV, per germline. The V and J ends lost 1 base and 5 bases respectively, with 12 bases between them. The CDR3 covers 15 residues. CDR3 amino acids: CASSLGRSSHNEQFF. The CDR3 region has the DNA TGTGCCAGCAGCTTAGGTCGCTCGAGTCACAATGAGCAGTTCTTC.

The V call is TRBV7-2, the J call TRBJ1-1; D is unclear. V was cut by 4 bases and J by 10 bases, with 16 bases left in between. Germline CDR1 and CDR2: SGHTA and FQGNSA. CDR3 length: 13 residues. The CDR3 region has the DNA TGTGCCAGCAGCTCCCCGCGTGTGTTCGGAGCTTTCTTT. This encodes CASSSPRVFGAFF.

This clone was seen only a few times. CDR3 region: CASSLARQGYGYTF. CDR3 bases: TGTGCCAGCAGTTTAGCCCGACAGGGCTATGGCTACACCTTC. The V and J genes are TRBV27 and TRBJ1-2; the match to TRBD1 covers 7 bases. CDR1 and CDR2 (germline): MNHEY, SMNVEV (reference sequence). With V trimmed by 2 bases and J by 4 bases, 4 bases remained unmatched. The CDR3 consists of 14 residues.

CDR3 DNA sequence: TGTGCCAGCAGTTTGCAAGCGGGACCTCTAGGGGGTGAGCAGTTCTTC. Its translation: CASSLQAGPLGGEQFF. The chain recombines TRBV28 with TRBJ2-1; a possible D gene is TRBD2 (7 bases). The ends were cut back, 3 bases at V and 9 bases at J, with 21 bases in the middle. CDR1 and CDR2 from the germline V gene are MDHEN and SYDVKM. The CDR3 runs to 16 residues.

This chain connects TRBV5-4 to TRBJ2-5; perhaps TRBD1 as D (5 bases). V lost 3 bases and J 5 bases, leaving 20 bases between the germline ends. Germline CDR1 SGHNT, CDR2 YYREEE (reference sequence). The CDR3 consists of 16 residues. This CDR3 reads CASSSRSTPGWETQYF. In nucleotides, the CDR3 is TGTGCCAGCAGCTCCCGGAGTACGCCAGGGTGGGAGACCCAGTACTTC.